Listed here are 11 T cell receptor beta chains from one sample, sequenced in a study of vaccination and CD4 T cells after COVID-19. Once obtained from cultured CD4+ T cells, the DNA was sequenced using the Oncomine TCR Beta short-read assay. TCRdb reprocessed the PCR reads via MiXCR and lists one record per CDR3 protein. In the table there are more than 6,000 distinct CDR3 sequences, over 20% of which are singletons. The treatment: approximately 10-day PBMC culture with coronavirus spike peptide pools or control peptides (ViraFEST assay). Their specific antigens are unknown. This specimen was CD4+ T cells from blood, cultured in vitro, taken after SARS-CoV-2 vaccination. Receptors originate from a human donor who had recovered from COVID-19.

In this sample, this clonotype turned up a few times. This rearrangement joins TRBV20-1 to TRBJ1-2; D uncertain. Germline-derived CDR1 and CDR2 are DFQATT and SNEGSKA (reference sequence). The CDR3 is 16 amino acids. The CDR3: CSAALSGPVRNYGYTF. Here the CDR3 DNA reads TGCAGCGCCGCTCTATCAGGACCAGTCAGGAACTATGGCTACACCTTC.

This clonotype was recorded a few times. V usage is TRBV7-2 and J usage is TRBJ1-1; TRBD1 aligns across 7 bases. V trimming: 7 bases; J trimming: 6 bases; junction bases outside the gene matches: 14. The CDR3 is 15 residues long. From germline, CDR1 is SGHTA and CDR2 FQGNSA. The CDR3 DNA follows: TGTGCCAGCATGCGTAGACAGGGAGGGGGATCTGAAGCTTTCTTT. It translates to CASMRRQGGGSEAFF.

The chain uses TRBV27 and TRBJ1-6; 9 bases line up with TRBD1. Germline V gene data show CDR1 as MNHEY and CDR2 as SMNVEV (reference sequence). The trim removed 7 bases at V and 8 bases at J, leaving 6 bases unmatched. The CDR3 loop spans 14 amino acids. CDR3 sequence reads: CASKRTGADSPLHF. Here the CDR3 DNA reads TGTGCCAGCAAAAGGACAGGGGCGGATTCACCCCTCCACTTT.

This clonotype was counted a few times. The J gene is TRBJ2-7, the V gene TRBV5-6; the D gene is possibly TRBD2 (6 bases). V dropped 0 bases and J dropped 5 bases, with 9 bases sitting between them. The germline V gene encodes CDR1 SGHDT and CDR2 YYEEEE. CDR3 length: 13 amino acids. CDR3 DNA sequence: TGTGCCAGCAGCTTGGTCCCTAGCGACGAGCAGTACTTC. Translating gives CASSLVPSDEQYF.

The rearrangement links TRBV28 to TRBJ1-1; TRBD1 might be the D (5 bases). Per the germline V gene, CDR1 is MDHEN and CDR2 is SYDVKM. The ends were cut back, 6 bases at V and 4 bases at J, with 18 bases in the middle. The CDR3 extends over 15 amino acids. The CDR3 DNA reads TGTGCCAGCAGCCGACTCAGGGACCTCGGCACTGAAGCTTTCTTT. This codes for CASSRLRDLGTEAFF.

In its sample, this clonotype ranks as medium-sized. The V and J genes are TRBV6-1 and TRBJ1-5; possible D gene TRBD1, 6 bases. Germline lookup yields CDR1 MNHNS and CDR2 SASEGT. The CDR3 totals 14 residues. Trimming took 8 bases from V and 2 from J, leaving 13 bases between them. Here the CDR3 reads CASAQGHRNQPQHF. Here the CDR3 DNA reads TGTGCCAGCGCACAGGGACATCGCAATCAGCCCCAGCATTTT.

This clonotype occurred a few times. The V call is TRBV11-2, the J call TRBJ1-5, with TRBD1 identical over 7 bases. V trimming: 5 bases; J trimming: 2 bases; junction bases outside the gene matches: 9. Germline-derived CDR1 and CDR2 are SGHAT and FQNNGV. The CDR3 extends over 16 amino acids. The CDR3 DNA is TGTGCCAGCAGCCCTGGTGGGACAGTTGGCAATCAGCCCCAGCATTTT. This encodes CASSPGGTVGNQPQHF.

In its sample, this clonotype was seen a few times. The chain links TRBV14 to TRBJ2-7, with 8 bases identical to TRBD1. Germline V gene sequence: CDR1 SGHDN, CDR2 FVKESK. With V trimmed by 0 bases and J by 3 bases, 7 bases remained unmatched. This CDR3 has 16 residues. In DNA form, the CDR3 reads TGTGCCAGCAGCCAAGAACCCCCAGGGGGCAGCTACGAGCAGTACTTC. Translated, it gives CASSQEPPGGSYEQYF.

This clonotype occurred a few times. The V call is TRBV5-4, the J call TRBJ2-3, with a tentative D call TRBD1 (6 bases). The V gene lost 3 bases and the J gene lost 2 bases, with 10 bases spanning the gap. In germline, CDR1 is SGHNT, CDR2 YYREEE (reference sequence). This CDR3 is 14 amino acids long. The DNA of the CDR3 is TGTGCCAGCAGCTCCGGACAGTTCACAGATACGCAGTATTTT. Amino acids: CASSSGQFTDTQYF.

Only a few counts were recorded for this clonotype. In nucleotides, the CDR3 is TGTGCCAGCAGTGTAGCCCTGAAGGGTCGCAGTTCACCCCTCCACTTT. Translating it yields CASSVALKGRSSPLHF. The rearrangement joins TRBV6-1 to TRBJ1-6; no firm D call. V was cut by 4 bases and J by 9 bases, with 19 bases left in between. The CDR3 covers 16 residues. Germline V lookup: CDR1 MNHNS, CDR2 SASEGT.

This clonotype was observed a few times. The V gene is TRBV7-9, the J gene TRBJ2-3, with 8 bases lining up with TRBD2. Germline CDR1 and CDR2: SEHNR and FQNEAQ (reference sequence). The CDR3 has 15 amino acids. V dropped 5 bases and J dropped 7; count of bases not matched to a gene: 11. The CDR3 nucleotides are TGTGCCAGCAGCCCCCTGGGACTAGTCCTGCATACGCAGTATTTT. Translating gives CASSPLGLVLHTQYF.